The 19 T cell receptor beta chains listed next were all sequenced from one sample in a study of T cell responses to AZD1222 COVID-19 vaccine. Sequencing used immunoSEQ multiplex PCR; TCRdb keeps in-frame clones, though not all of them. The table records around 100,000 clones, 70% to 90% of them present only once. The sequences come from peripheral blood, collected on day 0 of AZD1222 vaccination. The receptors were gathered from an adult in good health.

The gene calls are TRBV2 and TRBJ1-5; D is ambiguous. Trimming stripped 5 bases from V and 5 bases from J, with 4 bases between. The CDR3 contains 11 residues. The germline gives CDR1 SNHLY, CDR2 FYNNEI. The CDR3 here is CASSLDQPQHF. CDR3 coding DNA: TGTGCCAGCAGTTTGGATCAGCCCCAGCATTTT.

The V gene is TRBV19, the J gene TRBJ1-2; maybe TRBD1 (6 bases). CDR3 length equals 16 residues. V lost 6 bases, J lost 5 bases, and 22 bases lay in between. Germline V lookup: CDR1 LNHDA, CDR2 SQIVND (reference sequence). CDR3 loop: CASSVPSLTGSYGYTF. DNA for the CDR3: TGTGCCAGTAGCGTTCCGAGTCTGACAGGTTCATATGGCTACACCTTC.

The J gene is TRBJ1-1, the V gene TRBV28, with a tentative D call TRBD1 (5 bases). Germline-derived CDR1 and CDR2 are MDHEN and SYDVKM. The V end was cut by 6 bases, the J end by 4 bases, with 9 bases between. There are 12 residues in the CDR3. The CDR3 bases are TGTGCCAGCAGCGGGACCGTCACTGAAGCTTTCTTT. It yields the protein CASSGTVTEAFF.

This chain connects TRBV5-1 to TRBJ1-4; no clear D gene. Germline V gene lookup returns CDR1 SGHRS and CDR2 YFSETQ. The V end was cut by 4 bases, the J end by 2 bases, with 9 bases between. There are 14 residues in the CDR3. CDR3 in DNA: TGCGCCAGCAGCATCGGTCCTACTAATGAAAAACTGTTTTTT. Protein sequence: CASSIGPTNEKLFF.

The rearrangement uses TRBV16 and TRBJ2-4; TRBD1 matches 9 bases. Germline lookup yields CDR1 KGHSY and CDR2 FQNENV. V was clipped by 7 bases and J by 5 bases; unmatched bases: 9. The CDR3 covers 15 residues. The CDR3 DNA is TGTGCCAGCACCCTAGGACAGGGGAGGGAAAACATTCAGTACTTC. Translating it yields CASTLGQGRENIQYF.

This chain joins TRBV2 and TRBJ1-5; the D is unclear. The V end was cut by 4 bases, the J end by 2 bases, with 6 bases between. Germline CDR1 and CDR2: SNHLY and FYNNEI. CDR3 size: 13 residues. CDR3 sequence: CASSGGGNQPQHF. The CDR3 DNA sequence: TGTGCCAGCAGTGGTGGGGGCAATCAGCCCCAGCATTTT.

V and J are TRBV6-5 and TRBJ2-1, with TRBD1 identical over 7 bases. The CDR3 sequence is 14 residues long. Germline trimming cut 5 bases from V and 6 bases from J; bases unmatched to any gene: 7. Germline loops: CDR1 MNHEY, CDR2 SVGAGI. The CDR3 loop is CASSKTPGGNEQFF. The CDR3 coding sequence is TGTGCCAGCAGTAAAACCCCAGGGGGCAATGAGCAGTTCTTC.

The chain has TRBV11-2 and TRBJ1-2; TRBD1 might be the D (5 bases). The CDR3 totals 15 residues. V lost 5 bases to trimming and J lost 4 bases, with 17 bases between them. Germline lookup yields CDR1 SGHAT and CDR2 FQNNGV. As DNA, the CDR3 is TGTGCCAGCAGCCCAAGCAGGGTAGCGGGCTATGGCTACACCTTC. This sequence encodes CASSPSRVAGYGYTF.

The chain uses TRBV6-5 and TRBJ2-1; 10 bases fit TRBD2. Germline trimming cut 3 bases from V and 4 bases from J; bases unmatched to any gene: 6. The CDR3 is 16 amino acids. Germline CDR1 is MNHEY and CDR2 is SVGAGI. The CDR3, as DNA: TGTGCCAGCAGTTATCCATCTAGCGGGGGTTACAATGAGCAGTTCTTC. Amino acids: CASSYPSSGGYNEQFF.

The chain joins TRBV14 to TRBJ1-2; TRBD1 matches at 9 bases. J gave up 4 bases and V 0 bases, and 6 bases lay outside the gene matches. Germline V gene data show CDR1 as SGHDN and CDR2 as FVKESK. The CDR3 contains 16 residues. CDR3 DNA: TGTGCCAGCAGCCAAGATATTGGGACAGGGACCTATGGCTACACCTTC. Amino acid sequence: CASSQDIGTGTYGYTF. The variable domain in full, with the rest retrieved from reference TRBV14 and TRBJ1-2, is EAGVTQFPSHSVIEKGQTVTLRCDPISGHDNLYWYRRVMGKEIKFLLHFVKESKQDESGMPNNRFLAERTGGTYSTLKVQPAELEDSGVYFCASSQDIGTGTYGYTFGSGTRLTVV.

This clone was counted a few times. The CDR3 reads CASSRGQGRRGYTF. In nucleotides, the CDR3 is TGTGCCAGCAGCCGGGGACAGGGGCGACGAGGCTACACCTTC. This chain joins TRBV5-8 and TRBJ1-2; 10 nucleotides line up with TRBD1. V gave up 4 bases and J gave up 8 bases; unmatched junction bases: 8. There are 14 residues in the CDR3. Germline V gives CDR1 SGHTS, CDR2 YDEGEE. The full variable domain, with the rest looked up from reference TRBV5-8 and TRBJ1-2, is EAGVTQSPTHLIKTRGQQATLRCSPISGHTSVYWYQQALGLGLQFLLWYDEGEERNRGNFPPRFSGRQFPNYSSELNVNALELEDSALYLCASSRGQGRRGYTFGSGTRLTVV.

The table lists this clone with a count of one. The chain uses TRBV5-6 and TRBJ2-2; 7 bases agree with TRBD1. The CDR3 is made up of 15 amino acids. Looked up from germline, CDR1 is SGHDT and CDR2 is YYEEEE. Losses at the gene ends were 5 bases for V and 4 bases for J; bases not matched to a gene: 8. The CDR3 reads CASSKGTVPTGELFF. The CDR3 nucleotides read TGTGCCAGCAGTAAAGGGACAGTGCCCACCGGGGAGCTGTTTTTT.

The V and J genes are TRBV6-2 or TRBV6-3 and TRBJ2-7; 12 nucleotides agree with TRBD2. Trimming at V came to 5 bases and at J to 4 bases, leaving 6 bases not matched to a gene. From germline, CDR1 is MNHEY and CDR2 SVGEGT. This CDR3 region has 15 residues. CDR3 in amino acids: CASSAATSGSYEQYF. Here the CDR3 DNA reads TGTGCCAGCAGTGCCGCGACTAGCGGGAGTTACGAGCAGTACTTC.

The CDR3 here is CASSYMGRGSYEQYF. As DNA, the CDR3 is TGTGCCAGCAGCTATATGGGACGGGGTTCCTACGAGCAGTACTTC. The rearrangement links TRBV11-1 to TRBJ2-7, with D perhaps given as TRBD1 or TRBD2 (5 bases each). CDR1 is SGHAT and CDR2 is FQDESV in the germline V gene (reference sequence). This CDR3 has 15 residues. Trimming took off 4 bases at V and 1 base at J, with 14 bases between the two ends.

This chain links TRBV19 with TRBJ2-2; D remains ambiguous. The length of the CDR3 is 13 residues. Germline CDR1 is LNHDA and CDR2 is SQIVND (reference sequence). V was clipped by 3 bases and J by 1 base, with 3 bases between them. The CDR3: CASSMKNTGELFF. CDR3 coding DNA: TGTGCCAGTAGTATGAAGAACACCGGGGAGCTGTTTTTT.

This rearrangement joins TRBV15 to TRBJ1-2; TRBD1 matches at 7 bases. The CDR3 spans 16 residues. Germline V gene sequence: CDR1 LNHNV, CDR2 YYDKDF (reference sequence). Trimming took 1 base from V and 1 from J; bases not matched to a gene: 6. The CDR3 DNA follows: TGTGCCACCAGCAGAGTCCGGGACAGTAGTAACTATGGCTACACCTTC. This sequence encodes CATSRVRDSSNYGYTF.

This chain connects TRBV7-2 to TRBJ1-2, with 7 bases that match TRBD1. The germline gives CDR1 SGHTA, CDR2 FQGNSA. The CDR3 extends over 15 amino acids. Losses at the gene ends were 4 bases for V and 7 bases for J; bases not matched to a gene: 12. The CDR3 nucleotides are TGTGCCAGCAGCTCGCCCCCGACAGGGAGAGGTGGCTACACCTTC. Its protein product is CASSSPPTGRGGYTF. Full variable domain (missing parts from reference TRBV7-2 and TRBJ1-2): GAGVSQSPSNKVTEKGKDVELRCDPISGHTALYWYRQSLGQGLEFLIYFQGNSAPDKSGLPSDRFSAERTGGSVSTLTIQRTQQEDSAVYLCASSSPPTGRGGYTFGSGTRLTVV.

This chain connects TRBV5-8 to TRBJ1-1; a possible D gene is TRBD1 (6 bases). Germline CDR1 is SGHTS and CDR2 is YDEGEE. V was pared by 0 bases and J by 1 base, with 16 bases between. The CDR3 has 17 amino acids. The CDR3, as DNA: TGTGCCAGCAGCTTGGGCTTAGGGGGATTTAGGAACACTGAAGCTTTCTTT. It yields the protein CASSLGLGGFRNTEAFF.

This clone occurred a few times. This chain uses TRBV7-2 with TRBJ2-4, with 8 nucleotides matching TRBD2. This CDR3 has 18 residues. V shed 5 bases, J shed 0 bases, and the junction held 12 bases outside the gene matches. Germline CDR1 SGHTA, CDR2 FQGNSA. The CDR3 nucleotides are TGTGCCAGCAGCGCACTGACGGGAGGGGACTTAGCCAAAAACATTCAGTACTTC. As protein: CASSALTGGDLAKNIQYF.